This T cell receptor beta chain was found in a study of response to subunit inactivated influenza vaccine. Study-wide results and caveats: Authors suggested that a seasonal influenza vaccination recruits few new T cells each time.

About this clonotype itself: Its matching antigen is unknown.

TCRdb re-called the RT-PCR reads with MiXCR, one entry per CDR3 protein. The sample includes roughly 630,000 distinct CDR3 sequences, 12% to 15% of them seen just once. Germline CDR1 reads SGHRS; CDR2 reads YFSETQ. V trimming: 0 bases; J trimming: 3 bases; junction bases outside the gene matches: 7. The CDR3 has 17 amino acids. The V call is TRBV5-1, the J call TRBJ2-1, with 9 bases aligning to TRBD2. The clonotype was recovered from a man aged 50-60 years who received an inactivated influenza vaccine. Sequenced here: PBMCs from blood, sampled less than 15 days before vaccination. Here the CDR3 reads CASSLGSSGTHYNEQFF. The CDR3, as DNA: TGCGCCAGCAGCTTGGGTTCTAGCGGGACGCACTACAATGAGCAGTTCTTC.